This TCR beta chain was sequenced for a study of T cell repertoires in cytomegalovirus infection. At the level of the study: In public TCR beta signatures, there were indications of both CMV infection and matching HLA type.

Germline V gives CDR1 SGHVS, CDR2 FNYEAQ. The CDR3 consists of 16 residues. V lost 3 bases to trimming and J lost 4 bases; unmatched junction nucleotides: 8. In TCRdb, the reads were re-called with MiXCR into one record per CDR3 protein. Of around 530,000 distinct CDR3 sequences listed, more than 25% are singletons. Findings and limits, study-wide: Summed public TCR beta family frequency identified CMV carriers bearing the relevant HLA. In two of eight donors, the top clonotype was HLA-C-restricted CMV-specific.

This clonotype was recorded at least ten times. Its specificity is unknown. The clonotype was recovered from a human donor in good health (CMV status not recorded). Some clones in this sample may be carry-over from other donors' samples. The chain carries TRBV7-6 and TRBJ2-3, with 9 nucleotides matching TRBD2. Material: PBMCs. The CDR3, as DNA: TGTGCCAGCAGCTTGCGTAGCGGGAGCGGAGCAGATACGCAGTATTTT. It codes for CASSLRSGSGADTQYF. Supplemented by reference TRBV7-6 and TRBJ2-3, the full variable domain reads GAGVSQSPRYKVTKRGQDVALRCDPISGHVSLYWYRQALGQGPEFLTYFNYEAQQDKSGLPNDRFSAERPEGSISTLTIQRTEQRDSAMYRCASSLRSGSGADTQYFGPGTRLTVL.